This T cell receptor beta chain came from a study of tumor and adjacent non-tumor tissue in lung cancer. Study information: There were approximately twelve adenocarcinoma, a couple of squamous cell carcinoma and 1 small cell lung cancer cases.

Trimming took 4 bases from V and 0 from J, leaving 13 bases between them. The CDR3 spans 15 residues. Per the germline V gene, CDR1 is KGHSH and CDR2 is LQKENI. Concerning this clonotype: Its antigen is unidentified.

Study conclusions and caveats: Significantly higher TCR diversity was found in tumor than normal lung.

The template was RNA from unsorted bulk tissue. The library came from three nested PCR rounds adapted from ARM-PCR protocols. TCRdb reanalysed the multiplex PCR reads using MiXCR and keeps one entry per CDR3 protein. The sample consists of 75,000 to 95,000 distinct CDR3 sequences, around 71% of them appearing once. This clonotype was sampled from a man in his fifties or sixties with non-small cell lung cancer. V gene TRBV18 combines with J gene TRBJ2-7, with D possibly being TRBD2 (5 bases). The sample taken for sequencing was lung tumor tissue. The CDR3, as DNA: TGTGCCAGCTCACTGCGATGGGAGACCTCCTACGAGCAGTACTTC. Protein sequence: CASSLRWETSYEQYF. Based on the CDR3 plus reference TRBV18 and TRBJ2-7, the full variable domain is NAGVMQNPRHLVRRRGQEARLRCSPMKGHSHVYWYRQLPEEGLKFMVYLQKENIIDESGMPKERFSAEFPKEGPSILRIQQVVRGDSAAYFCASSLRWETSYEQYFGPGTRLTVT.